This T cell receptor beta chain was identified in a study of prognosis after radiotherapy for stage I lung cancer (dated by TCRdb to the early 2020s). Turning to the overall study: Between early 2018 and January 2019, some 18 stage I NSCLC patients were enrolled in Nanjing, China. Among the enrolled patients, fourteen had newly diagnosed primary stage I lung tumors, while roughly five had oligometastatic NSCLC following surgical resection of the primary tumor. Every patient was deemed medically inoperable, 12 because of comorbidities and roughly 7 because they refused surgery. The cohort was made up of about a dozen men and more than five women, with a median age of nearly 75 years and an age range of about 50 to 90 years. Tumor histology was squamous cell carcinoma in over 5 patients and adenocarcinoma in about a dozen. Image-guided IMRT or VMAT was used to deliver SBRT in 3 to 5 fractions at a biologically effective dose of at least 100 Gy. In every patient, SBRT was given without any concurrent therapy. Distant metastases were developed by four of the 19 patients after SBRT, at a median of around seven months, whereas no significant progression was observed in the other 15 patients. Peripheral blood TCR beta repertoires were profiled in stage I NSCLC patients before and after stereotactic body radiotherapy, and the study then linked these repertoires to distant failure. The study sequenced about 38 blood samples from some 19 patients, one before and one after SBRT per patient.

A history of other malignancies or of prior chemotherapy or radiotherapy was absent in all patients, and node-negative disease was shown on CT and PET/CT in all patients. At each of the two time points, six milliliters of peripheral venous blood were collected into EDTA tubes. Ficoll-Paque Plus density-gradient centrifugation was used to isolate PBMCs. Samples were stored at -80°C immediately after collection until analysis. A word on this clonotype: Which antigen it targets is not known. Base-call qualities are not available, and no considerably larger clone is one nucleotide away.

CDR1 MNHEY and CDR2 SVGEGT were looked up in the germline V gene. Compared with germline, V lacks 6 bases and J lacks 5 bases; bases without a gene match: 7. The CDR3 covers 15 residues, taking in both the cysteine and the phenylalanine. The read is trimmed to its CDR3 DNA, 45 bases read in frame from base 1. Two rounds of multiplex PCR on genomic DNA were used to amplify the TCR beta CDR3 region. In the first round of PCR, primers specific to each TRBV and TRBJ gene were used, and the primer sequences are filed in Chinese patent CN105087789A. Universal primers were used in the second PCR round. The Roche High Pure PCR Template Preparation Kit was used to extract genomic DNA from the frozen PBMCs. The libraries underwent paired-end sequencing with 151 bp reads on an Illumina HiSeq 3000. As for how the authors treated the data: CutAdapt was used to remove raw reads lacking the multiplex PCR primer sequences. Using PEAR, the high-quality paired reads were merged into contigs. MiXCR assigned TRB V, D and J gene segments to each contig by aligning to reference sequences. To remove sequencing errors, CDR3 sequences were clustered according to base quality and sequence similarity. Shannon entropy normalized by the natural log of productive TCR sequence number was used as the measure of diversity. One minus Shannon entropy divided by the natural log of the number of unique clonotypes was used as the definition of clonality. The Youden index of ROC curves was used to select progression-free survival cut-offs for repertoire metrics, and analyses were performed in R 3.5.3. TCRdb reanalyzed the raw reads on its own, using fastp at Q25 for trimming and MiXCR for clone calling, and kept in-frame beta chains. A single entry per CDR3 protein holds the most common genes and DNA from its merged rows. What appears here as the V and J calls and clone size reflects TCRdb's work, not the paper's. The sample records about 24,000 distinct CDR3 sequences, under 40% of which are singletons. The top ten clonotypes cover 60% to 65% of the sample.

The research as a whole found: Unique TCR clone counts fell after SBRT (median 10,088 before versus several thousand after; Wilcoxon paired P=0.011). Tumor specificity of expanded TCR clones was not determined. The study was limited by the small cohort and short follow-up, and independent validation of the study findings is required. Post-SBRT Shannon entropy and its change from baseline were lower in patients who developed distant metastases; baseline Shannon entropy was not associated with metastases. TRBV and TRBJ usage frequencies reportedly differed by metastasis status, in two V genes at baseline and in about 10 V and two J genes after SBRT. None of the reported P values were adjusted for multiple comparisons.

The source was PBMCs, collected before or after stereotactic body radiation therapy (not recorded which). The chain employs TRBV6-2 or TRBV6-3 and TRBJ1-5, and TRBD1 matches 10 of the central bases. The clonotype originates from a donor aged 50 or older with non-small cell lung cancer. Here the CDR3 is given as CASRAQTGGDQPQHF. The nucleotides are TGTGCCAGCAGGGCCCAGACAGGGGGCGATCAGCCCCAGCATTTT.